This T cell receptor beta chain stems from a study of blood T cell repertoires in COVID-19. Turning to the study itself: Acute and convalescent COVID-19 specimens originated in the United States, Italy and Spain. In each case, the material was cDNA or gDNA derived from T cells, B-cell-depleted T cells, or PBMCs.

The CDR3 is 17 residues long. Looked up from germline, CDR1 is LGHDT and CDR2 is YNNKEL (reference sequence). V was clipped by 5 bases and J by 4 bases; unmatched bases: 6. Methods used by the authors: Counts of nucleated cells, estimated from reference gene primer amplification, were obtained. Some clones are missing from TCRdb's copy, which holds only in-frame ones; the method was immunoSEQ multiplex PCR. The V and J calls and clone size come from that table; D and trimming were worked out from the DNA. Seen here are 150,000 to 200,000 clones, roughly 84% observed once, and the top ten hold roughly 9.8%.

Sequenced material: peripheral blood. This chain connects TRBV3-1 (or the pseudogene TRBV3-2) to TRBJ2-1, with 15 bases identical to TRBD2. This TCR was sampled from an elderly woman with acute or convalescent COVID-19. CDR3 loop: CASSWGLAGGRYNEQFF. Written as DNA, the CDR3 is TGTGCCAGCAGCTGGGGACTAGCGGGAGGTAGATACAATGAGCAGTTCTTC.